Listed here are 31 T cell receptor beta chains from one sample, sequenced in a study of T cell clonality in common variable immunodeficiency. Method: immunoSEQ multiplex PCR; TCRdb's copy keeps in-frame clones and lacks some. The table lists approximately 46,000 clones, with no singletons. Sequencing used peripheral blood mononuclear cells. The receptors stem from a person aged 18 to 70 in good health.

The table lists this clone with many counts. The read halts 3 residues ahead of the CDR3 end, with the missing end drawn from the germline J gene. The chain couples TRBV19 to TRBJ1-1; D remains unclear. Per germline, CDR1 LNHDA and CDR2 SQIVND (reference sequence). This CDR3 region has 14 residues. V was clipped by 7 bases and J by 2 bases, with 14 bases between them. The CDR3 sequence is CASKRGSLNTEAFF. The sequenced CDR3 bases are TGTGCCAGTAAGCGAGGATCCCTCAACACTGAA.

This clone was observed many times. The read terminates 3 residues ahead of where the CDR3 ends, so the germline J gene completes it. The rearrangement joins TRBV9 to TRBJ2-7; maybe TRBD1 (6 bases). The CDR3 is made up of 16 amino acids. Germline-derived CDR1 and CDR2 are SGDLS and YYNGEE. Trimming stripped 5 bases from V and 0 bases from J, with 18 bases between. The part of the CDR3 DNA that was read is TGTGCCAGCAGTGACAACCCGGACAGTTCCTCCTACGAG. Protein: CASSDNPDSSSYE. The whole CDR3 protein reads CASSDNPDSSSYEQYF. The full variable domain, completed using reference TRBV9 and TRBJ2-7, is DSGVTQTPKHLITATGQRVTLRCSPRSGDLSVYWYQQSLDQGLQFLIQYYNGEERAKGNILERFSAQQFPDLHSELNLSSLELGDSALYFCASSDNPDSSSYEQYFGPGTRLTVT.

There are many counts of this clone. The read terminates 3 residues before the CDR3 end, so the remaining end is supplied by the germline J gene. The chain is built from TRBV14 and TRBJ2-5; maybe TRBD2 (6 bases). The CDR3 totals 14 residues. Germline V gene sequence: CDR1 SGHDN, CDR2 FVKESK. V shed 1 base and J shed 7 bases, with 13 bases lying between them. CDR3 amino acids: CASSQAQEGTTQYF. Partial CDR3 DNA: TGTGCCAGCAGCCAAGCCCAGGAGGGTACGACC.

This clone was recorded many times. The CDR3 region is CASSISGVLANYGYTF. The covered CDR3 bases are TGTGCCAGTAGTATCTCGGGGGTCTTAGCTAACTATGGC. The chain carries TRBV19 and TRBJ1-2; perhaps TRBD1 as D (5 bases). Read coverage stops 3 residues before the CDR3 terminus; the germline J gene supplies the remainder. Trimming took 3 bases from V and 0 from J, leaving 14 bases between them. The V gene's germline CDR1 is LNHDA and CDR2 SQIVND (reference sequence). The CDR3 extends over 16 amino acids.

In its sample, this clone was seen many times. CDR3 region: CASSQTWGGTDTQYF. The CDR3 DNA, read in part, is TGTGCCAGCAGCCAGACTTGGGGGGGCACAGATACG. The V and J genes are TRBV5-4 and TRBJ2-3, with D possibly being TRBD2 (6 bases). The observed sequence ends 3 residues before the CDR3 terminus, with the missing tail filled in from the germline J gene. This CDR3 region has 15 residues. CDR1 is SGHNT, CDR2 YYREEE, per germline (reference sequence). Trimming cost V 4 bases and J 1 base, with 13 bases left between them.

This clone was counted many times. The CDR3 is cut off 3 residues early in the read; its end comes from the germline J gene. This chain links TRBV5-1 with TRBJ1-1; 10 bases align to TRBD1. The CDR3 contains 17 residues. CDR1 and CDR2 from the germline V gene are SGHRS and YFSETQ. Germline trimming cut 0 bases from V and 4 bases from J; bases unmatched to any gene: 9. Partial CDR3 DNA: TGCGCCAGCAGCTTGGAGGGACAGGGGCAGGGGAGCACTGAA. Translation gives CASSLEGQGQGSTE. The whole CDR3 protein is CASSLEGQGQGSTEAFF.

This clone was recorded at least ten times. The read ends 3 residues before the CDR3 terminus; that terminus is restored from the germline J gene. This sequence joins TRBV27 and TRBJ1-2, with TRBD1 identical over 9 bases. The CDR3 runs 15 residues. Unmatched junction bases numbered 3, after V lost 0 bases and J lost 4 bases. Germline lookup yields CDR1 MNHEY and CDR2 SMNVEV (reference sequence). CDR3 bases read: TGTGCCAGCAGTTTATCACAGGGGGCGGGCTATGGC. Translating it yields CASSLSQGAGYG. The whole CDR3 protein reads CASSLSQGAGYGYTF.

This clone was counted between two and nine times. The CDR3 is cut off 3 residues early in the read; its end comes from the germline J gene. The chain joins TRBV11-2 to TRBJ2-5; 10 bases line up with TRBD1. The CDR3 contains 14 residues. The V gene end was trimmed by 5 bases and the J gene end by 5 bases; junction bases not matched to a gene: 5. CDR1 and CDR2 (germline): SGHAT, FQNNGV. CDR3 residues: CASSETGGPETQYF. Incomplete CDR3 DNA: TGTGCCAGCAGCGAGACAGGGGGCCCGGAGACC. Supplemented by reference TRBV11-2 and TRBJ2-5, the full variable domain reads EAGVAQSPRYKIIEKRQSVAFWCNPISGHATLYWYQQILGQGPKLLIQFQNNGVVDDSQLPKDRFSAERLKGVDSTLKIQPAKLEDSAVYLCASSETGGPETQYFGPGTRLLVL.

In regard to this clone: The read ends 3 residues early relative to the CDR3; the germline J gene fills the gap. The chain links TRBV6-2 or TRBV6-3 to TRBJ2-2; TRBD1 aligns across 7 bases. The CDR3 length is 16 residues. Germline V gives CDR1 MNHEY, CDR2 SVGEGT. The CDR3 loop reads CASSRYPGQLNEKLFF. Partial CDR3 DNA: TGTGCCAGCAGCCGATATCCGGGACAGTTGAATGAAAAG.

There are many counts of this clone. The DNA ends 3 residues before the CDR3 does, and the rest of the CDR3 is filled in from the germline J gene. The V and J genes are TRBV10-3 and TRBJ1-2; D is unresolved. Germline V gene lookup returns CDR1 ENHRY and CDR2 SYGVKD. The CDR3 consists of 15 residues. V lost 1 base to trimming and J lost 2 bases, with 11 bases between them. The CDR3 is CAISELVAVNYGYTF. The part of the CDR3 DNA that was read is TGTGCCATCAGTGAGTTGGTGGCAGTCAACTATGGC.

This clone was seen many times. The read ends 3 residues before the CDR3 terminus; that terminus is restored from the germline J gene. The V and J genes are TRBV20-1 and TRBJ1-4; D unresolved. Trimming removed 1 base from V and 10 bases from J, with 7 bases in between. CDR3 size: 11 residues. Germline V gene lookup returns CDR1 DFQATT and CDR2 SNEGSKA (reference sequence). CDR3 DNA, as far as it was read: TGCAGTGCTAGAGCCAACGGAAAA. Protein product: CSARANGK. The full CDR3 reads CSARANGKLFF.

This clone was detected ten times or more. The CDR3 goes on 3 residues after the read ends, and that part is filled in from the germline J gene. The gene calls are TRBV20-1 and TRBJ1-2, with TRBD1 matching over 8 bases. The CDR3 covers 12 residues. The ends lost 0 bases at V and 7 bases at J; junction bases unmatched: 1. The germline V gene has CDR1 DFQATT and CDR2 SNEGSKA (reference sequence). CDR3 residues: CSARDRGLGYTF. Incomplete CDR3 DNA: TGCAGTGCTAGAGACAGGGGGCTTGGC.

At least ten counts were recorded for this clone. The read halts 3 residues ahead of the CDR3 end, with the missing end drawn from the germline J gene. This rearrangement joins TRBV7-2 to TRBJ2-5; TRBD1 aligns across 9 bases. The V gene end was trimmed by 8 bases and the J gene end by 5 bases; junction bases not matched to a gene: 9. Germline CDR1 is SGHTA and CDR2 is FQGNSA. The CDR3 spans 14 residues. The CDR3 region is CASAIQGARETQYF. The sequenced CDR3 bases are TGTGCCAGCGCCATACAGGGGGCACGGGAGACC.

Comment on this clone: The read terminates 3 residues before the CDR3 end, so the remaining end is supplied by the germline J gene. The gene calls are TRBV5-1 and TRBJ2-1; TRBD1 is a possible D gene (6 bases). This CDR3 comprises 16 residues. CDR1 is SGHRS and CDR2 is YFSETQ in the germline V gene. Between the trimmed V and J ends, which lost 4 bases and 0 bases, there was a span of 14 bases. The CDR3 bases that were read are TGCGCCAGCAGCGAGCAAACAGGGCGCTCCTACAATGAG. This codes for CASSEQTGRSYNE. The complete CDR3 reads CASSEQTGRSYNEQFF.

This clone has only a few counts. With the read ending 3 residues before the CDR3 end, the germline J gene is used to fill in that end. The rearrangement links TRBV27 to TRBJ2-7; TRBD1 matches at 9 bases. J gave up 1 base and V 4 bases, and 5 bases lay outside the gene matches. Germline assignment: CDR1 MNHEY and CDR2 SMNVEV (reference sequence). CDR3 size: 15 residues. Incomplete CDR3 DNA: TGTGCCAGCAGTTCCGGGACAGGGCCTTCCTACGAG. Translated: CASSSGTGPSYE. The complete CDR3 protein is CASSSGTGPSYEQYF.

This clone was found many times. The read ends 3 residues shy of where the CDR3 ends; the end is completed using the germline J gene. The V gene is TRBV2, the J gene TRBJ1-1; TRBD1 might be the D (6 bases). Germline V gives CDR1 SNHLY, CDR2 FYNNEI. This CDR3 region has 15 residues. CDR3: CASSDPGRTTGEAFF. The covered CDR3 bases are TGTGCCAGCAGTGATCCTGGGCGCACGACAGGCGAA.

This clone was seen repeatedly, ten times or more. This chain's CDR3 is CASGPHRGRIEKLFF. The sequenced CDR3 bases are TGTGCCAGCGGTCCTCACAGGGGGCGAATTGAAAAG. This sequence joins TRBV6-2 or TRBV6-3 and TRBJ2-2, with 9 positions matching TRBD1. The observed sequence ends 3 residues before the CDR3 terminus, with the missing tail filled in from the germline J gene. CDR3 length equals 15 residues. Germline V gene sequence: CDR1 MNHEY, CDR2 SVGEGT.

This clone was seen repeatedly, ten times or more. At one end the junction does not follow the germline gene, possibly because of a read error. The read stops 3 residues short of the end of the CDR3; the missing end is completed from the germline J gene. V is TRBV4-2 and J is TRBJ2-3; 7 bases are a match to TRBD2. Germline V CDR1 and CDR2: LGHNA, YNFKEQ. The CDR3 consists of 16 residues. CDR3 bases read: TGCGCCAGCAGCCAAGGGTCTAGCGGCTTCACAGATACG. This encodes CASSQGSSGFTDT. In full, the CDR3 reads CASSQGSSGFTDTQYF.

A few counts support this clone. The read finishes 3 residues shy of the CDR3 end, and the germline J gene is used to complete it. This chain links TRBV2 with TRBJ2-1; TRBD2 matches at 8 bases. The CDR3 has 15 amino acids. CDR1 SNHLY and CDR2 FYNNEI come from the germline V gene. V shed 7 bases and J 2 bases; nucleotides not matched to a gene: 7. The CDR3 is CASKVGGGTYNEQFF. The covered CDR3 bases are TGTGCCAGCAAGGTTGGCGGGGGGACCTACAATGAG.

This clone was found many times. The sequence runs out 3 residues before the end of the CDR3; the remainder is reconstructed from the germline J gene. V and J are TRBV11-2 and TRBJ2-3, with 7 bases that match TRBD1. There are 14 residues in the CDR3. Germline lookup yields CDR1 SGHAT and CDR2 FQNNGV. The CDR3: CASSFAAGGWTQYF. The CDR3 bases that were read are TGTGCCAGCAGCTTCGCCGCAGGGGGTTGGACG.

In this sample, this clone turned up many times. The read is 3 residues too short to cover the CDR3 end, so that end is filled in from the germline J gene. The gene calls are TRBV5-5 and TRBJ2-1, with TRBD1 as a possible D gene (5 bases). The ends were cut back, 4 bases at V and 1 base at J, with 12 bases in the middle. CDR3 length: 15 residues. Germline assignment: CDR1 SGHKS and CDR2 YYEKEE (reference sequence). The part of the CDR3 DNA that was read is TGTGCCAGCAGCAGGAGACAGTTATCCTACAATGAG. Translated: CASSRRQLSYNE. The whole CDR3 protein is CASSRRQLSYNEQFF.

This clone was found many times. The read is 3 residues too short to cover the CDR3 end, so that end is filled in from the germline J gene. The chain recombines TRBV12-3 or TRBV12-4 with TRBJ2-3; perhaps TRBD2 as D (6 bases). The CDR3 is made up of 14 amino acids. The V end was cut by 1 base, the J end by 1 base, with 6 bases between. The CDR3 here is CASSLERGTDTQYF. The CDR3 bases that were read are TGTGCCAGCAGTTTAGAGCGGGGCACAGATACG.

This clone was seen many times. The CDR3 end lies 3 residues beyond the end of the read and is filled in from the germline J gene. The V call is TRBV5-1, the J call TRBJ2-2, with D maybe TRBD2 (7 bases). The length of the CDR3 is 16 residues. V shed 0 bases and J shed 1 base, with 10 bases lying between them. Germline lookup yields CDR1 SGHRS and CDR2 YFSETQ. The CDR3 reads CASSLDRGGNTGELFF. The part of the CDR3 DNA that was read is TGCGCCAGCAGCTTGGATAGGGGGGGGAACACCGGGGAG.

In its sample, this clone was seen many times. The read finishes 3 residues shy of the CDR3 end, and the germline J gene is used to complete it. V gene TRBV19 combines with J gene TRBJ2-1, with D perhaps matching TRBD2 (6 bases). Germline V lookup: CDR1 LNHDA, CDR2 SQIVND (reference sequence). Trimming cost V 7 bases and J 1 base, with 17 bases left between them. This CDR3 comprises 16 residues. CDR3 residues: CASTPKGLPSYNEQFF. CDR3 DNA, as far as it was read: TGTGCCAGTACCCCCAAGGGACTCCCTTCCTACAATGAG. Based on the CDR3 plus reference TRBV19 and TRBJ2-1, the full variable domain is DGGITQSPKYLFRKEGQNVTLSCEQNLNHDAMYWYRQDPGQGLRLIYYSQIVNDFQKGDIAEGYSVSREKKESFPLTVTSAQKNPTAFYLCASTPKGLPSYNEQFFGPGTRLTVL.

This clone has a count of ten or more. The CDR3 is cut off 3 residues early in the read; its end comes from the germline J gene. This sequence joins TRBV10-3 and TRBJ2-5; D might be TRBD1 (5 bases). The germline CDR1 and CDR2 sequences are ENHRY and SYGVKD. Trimming shortened V by 4 bases and J by 3 bases, and 9 bases separated the two germline ends. The CDR3 length is 13 residues. The sequenced CDR3 bases are TGTGCCATCAGTGTAGGGGATAAAGAGACC. This gives the protein CAISVGDKET. The whole CDR3 region reads CAISVGDKETQYF.

This clone was detected only a few times. Sequencing ends 3 residues short of the CDR3 end; the germline J gene provides the rest. The genes are TRBV5-1 and TRBJ2-7; 10 bases match TRBD1. Trimming at V came to 0 bases and at J to 5 bases, leaving 2 bases not matched to a gene. CDR3 length: 14 amino acids. In germline, CDR1 is SGHRS, CDR2 YFSETQ. CDR3 bases read: TGCGCCAGCAGCTTGGTGACAGGGGGCAACGAG. This encodes CASSLVTGGNE. The whole CDR3 protein reads CASSLVTGGNEQYF.

This clone was detected ten times or more. The read terminates 3 residues ahead of where the CDR3 ends, so the germline J gene completes it. The V gene is TRBV30, the J gene TRBJ2-1, with D uncertain. The germline CDR1 and CDR2 sequences are GTSNPN and SVGIG (reference sequence). V was cut by 1 base and J by 7 bases, with 5 bases left in between. The CDR3 spans 11 residues. The CDR3 DNA, read in part, is TGTGCCTGGAGTGCGTTGAATGAG. Protein product: CAWSALNE. The entire CDR3 protein is CAWSALNEQFF.

This clone was found a few times. The observed sequence ends 3 residues before the CDR3 terminus, with the missing tail filled in from the germline J gene. The chain employs TRBV2 and TRBJ2-7; a possible D gene is TRBD2 (7 bases). Germline V gene sequence: CDR1 SNHLY, CDR2 FYNNEI. The CDR3 length is 16 residues. The V and J ends lost 3 bases and 0 bases respectively, with 15 bases between them. CDR3 amino acids: CASSDPGGPSSYEQYF. CDR3 DNA (partial): TGTGCCAGCAGTGACCCGGGGGGCCCGAGCTCCTACGAG.

This clone was detected ten times or more. The CDR3 is cut off 3 residues early in the read; its end comes from the germline J gene. The chain uses TRBV6-2 or TRBV6-3 and TRBJ2-5, with a possible D match to TRBD2 (7 bases). V dropped 2 bases and J dropped 5 bases, with 15 bases sitting between them. CDR3 length: 15 residues. Germline V gene lookup returns CDR1 MNHEY and CDR2 SVGEGT. The part of the CDR3 DNA that was read is TGTGCCAGCAGTTACGGGGGGGGCGTCAGGGAGACC. It encodes CASSYGGGVRET. From start to end, the CDR3 is CASSYGGGVRETQYF.

This clone showed up many times. The read ends 3 residues before the CDR3 terminus; that terminus is restored from the germline J gene. The chain couples TRBV30 to TRBJ1-4, with D tentatively TRBD1 (6 bases). Germline V gene sequence: CDR1 GTSNPN, CDR2 SVGIG (reference sequence). The CDR3 length is 12 residues. The CDR3 sequence: CAWRQGMDKLFF. The DNA read from the CDR3 is TGTGCCTGGAGACAGGGAATGGATAAA.

As to this clone: Read coverage stops 3 residues before the CDR3 terminus; the germline J gene supplies the remainder. The gene calls are TRBV7-9 and TRBJ1-1, with no clear D. Germline CDR1 reads SEHNR; CDR2 reads FQNEAQ (reference sequence). CDR3 size: 15 residues. V lost 3 bases to trimming and J lost 1 base, with 12 bases between them. CDR3 amino acids: CASSLVADPNTEAFF. Incomplete CDR3 DNA: TGTGCCAGCAGCTTGGTAGCGGACCCGAACACTGAA.